Below, 28 T cell receptor beta chains from the same sample are listed, as sequenced in a study of cytomegalovirus exposure and HLA in healthy donors. PCR amplification relied on 60 Vbeta primers (plus 13 Jbeta primers). The protocol was immunoSEQ multiplex PCR, while the TCRdb copy is restricted to in-frame clones and leaves out a portion. The profile shows 65,000 to 85,000 clones, roughly 90% of them singletons. What was sequenced was PBMCs. The receptors here all came from a woman younger than 45 in good health and CMV-seronegative.

The rearrangement links TRBV25-1 to TRBJ1-3; 8 bases align to TRBD1. CDR1 and CDR2 (germline): MGHDK, SYGVNS. V gave up 3 bases and J gave up 0 bases; unmatched junction bases: 1. The CDR3 has 15 residues. The CDR3 protein is CASSDTGGSGNTIYF. Here the CDR3 DNA reads TGTGCCAGCAGTGATACAGGGGGCTCTGGAAACACCATATATTTT.

The V gene is TRBV5-1, the J gene TRBJ2-5; D is ambiguous. The CDR3 sequence is 12 residues long. Between the trimmed V and J ends, which lost 0 bases and 4 bases, there was a span of 4 bases. Germline V CDR1 and CDR2: SGHRS, YFSETQ. CDR3 nucleotides: TGCGCCAGCAGCTTGGCCGGAGAGACCCAGTACTTC. This sequence encodes CASSLAGETQYF.

This clone was picked up a small number of times. The V gene is TRBV18, the J gene TRBJ1-3, with TRBD1 as a possible D gene (6 bases). Germline V gene sequence: CDR1 KGHSH, CDR2 LQKENI. The CDR3 extends over 15 amino acids. V lost 2 bases and J 1 base, leaving 9 bases between the germline ends. The CDR3 sequence is CASSPGGKSGNTIYF. Here the CDR3 DNA reads TGTGCCAGCTCACCAGGGGGCAAATCTGGAAACACCATATATTTT.

The J gene is TRBJ2-3, the V gene TRBV28; tentative D call: TRBD2 (6 bases). Trimming left V 5 bases short and J 1 base short, with 10 bases between. This CDR3 is built from 14 residues. The germline CDR1 and CDR2 sequences are MDHEN and SYDVKM. CDR3 in DNA: TGTGCCAGCAGTCCTCCGGGGGGCACAGATACGCAGTATTTT. Protein: CASSPPGGTDTQYF.

The genes are TRBV7-9 and TRBJ2-7; 7 nucleotides align to TRBD1. Germline trimming cut 5 bases from V and 0 bases from J; bases unmatched to any gene: 4. Germline assignment: CDR1 SEHNR and CDR2 FQNEAQ (reference sequence). The CDR3 totals 14 residues. This chain's CDR3 is CASSRDSLSYEQYF. The DNA of the CDR3 is TGTGCCAGCAGCCGGGACAGTCTCTCCTACGAGCAGTACTTC. The entire variable domain, with the rest obtained from reference TRBV7-9 and TRBJ2-7, is as follows: DTGVSQNPRHKITKRGQNVTFRCDPISEHNRLYWYRQTLGQGPEFLTYFQNEAQLEKSRLLSDRFSAERPKGSFSTLEIQRTEQGDSAMYLCASSRDSLSYEQYFGPGTRLTVT.

This chain joins TRBV25-1 and TRBJ2-5, with 7 bases aligning to TRBD1. This CDR3 region has 15 residues. J was trimmed by 5 bases and V by 5 bases; bases with no gene match: 11. The germline gives CDR1 MGHDK, CDR2 SYGVNS. The CDR3 spells CASSRRDRPGETQYF. The CDR3 DNA reads TGTGCCAGCAGTAGACGGGACAGACCCGGGGAGACCCAGTACTTC.

This chain uses TRBV10-3 with TRBJ1-2; 8 bases line up with TRBD1. The CDR3 is 13 amino acids. Germline trimming cut 6 bases from V and 3 bases from J; bases unmatched to any gene: 3. Per germline, CDR1 ENHRY and CDR2 SYGVKD. This CDR3 reads CAIREQGDYGYTF. As DNA, the CDR3 is TGTGCCATCAGGGAACAGGGGGACTATGGCTACACCTTC.

The rearrangement uses TRBV18 and TRBJ2-2; D gene ambiguous. The CDR3 has 13 residues. Germline V gives CDR1 KGHSH, CDR2 LQKENI. Between the trimmed V and J ends, which lost 8 bases and 0 bases, there was a span of 7 bases. The DNA of the CDR3 is TGTGCCAGCGCCAGCGCGAACACCGGGGAGCTGTTTTTT. This translates into CASASANTGELFF.

The rearrangement joins TRBV6-5 to TRBJ2-7; 9 positions match TRBD1. Germline loops: CDR1 MNHEY, CDR2 SVGAGI. The J segment lost 6 bases and the V segment lost 6 bases, leaving 12 bases of the junction unmatched. The CDR3 length is 15 residues. Here the CDR3 DNA reads TGTGCCAGCAGGGGAGCCGGGACAGGGAACCCCGAGCAGTACTTC. Protein: CASRGAGTGNPEQYF.

This chain uses TRBV29-1 with TRBJ2-2; a possible D gene is TRBD1 (6 bases). Germline V gene sequence: CDR1 SQVTM, CDR2 ANQGSEA. This CDR3 is 15 amino acids long. With 4 bases removed from V and 0 bases from J, the gap between germline ends came to 12 bases. For the CDR3, the DNA is TGCAGCGTTGTAGAGCGACAGGCGAACACCGGGGAGCTGTTTTTT. This encodes CSVVERQANTGELFF.

The chain carries TRBV9 and TRBJ2-1; 8 bases align to TRBD1. V lost 0 bases, J lost 4 bases, and 6 bases stayed unmatched. Germline V CDR1 and CDR2: SGDLS, YYNGEE. CDR3 length: 16 residues. The CDR3 reads CASSVGSGGFYNEQFF. CDR3 sequence (DNA): TGTGCCAGCAGCGTAGGATCAGGGGGCTTTTACAATGAGCAGTTCTTC.

The gene calls are TRBV4-3 and TRBJ1-2; no reliable D call. The CDR3 is 13 amino acids. Germline loops: CDR1 LGHNA, CDR2 YSLEER. Trimming took off 0 bases at V and 5 bases at J, with 7 bases between the two ends. CDR3 sequence (DNA): TGCGCCAGCAGCCAAGATCAGGCTTATGGCTACACCTTC. It yields the protein CASSQDQAYGYTF.

This clone appeared a few times. The chain combines TRBV7-9 with TRBJ2-5, with 8 bases that match TRBD2. The CDR3 contains 12 residues. Germline values: CDR1 SEHNR, CDR2 FQNEAQ (reference sequence). J lost 9 bases, V lost 4 bases, and 4 bases had no gene match. CDR3 in DNA: TGTGCCAGCAGCTCACCCGGGGGGGCCCAGTACTTC. As protein: CASSSPGGAQYF.

The J gene is TRBJ1-1, the V gene TRBV7-2, with TRBD1 matching over 9 bases. The trim removed 4 bases at V and 6 bases at J, leaving 3 bases unmatched. In germline, CDR1 is SGHTA, CDR2 FQGNSA. The CDR3 length is 13 residues. The CDR3 reads CASSWDRESEAFF. CDR3 in DNA: TGTGCCAGCAGCTGGGACAGGGAGTCTGAAGCTTTCTTT.

The chain employs TRBV5-1 and TRBJ2-3; D perhaps matches TRBD2 (6 bases). The V gene lost 4 bases and the J gene lost 2 bases, with 11 bases spanning the gap. From germline, CDR1 is SGHRS and CDR2 YFSETQ. The CDR3 runs 14 residues. CDR3 loop: CASSPGLYTDTQYF. The CDR3, as DNA: TGCGCCAGCAGCCCGGGACTTTACACAGATACGCAGTATTTT.

A few counts support this clone. The chain recombines TRBV27 with TRBJ1-1; D unclear. This CDR3 contains 13 residues. The ends were cut back, 3 bases at V and 3 bases at J, with 8 bases in the middle. Germline V gene data show CDR1 as MNHEY and CDR2 as SMNVEV (reference sequence). CDR3 region: CASSFLRYTEAFF. The CDR3 DNA reads as TGTGCCAGCAGTTTCTTACGGTACACTGAAGCTTTCTTT.

This clone came up once. In DNA, the CDR3 is TGTGCCAGCAGCCTGGGGCCGGGTAGCATTACCTACAATGAGCAGTTCTTC. Its translation: CASSLGPGSITYNEQFF. V is TRBV7-6 and J is TRBJ2-1, with D tentatively TRBD1 (5 bases). Trimming took 5 bases from V and 2 from J, leaving 19 bases between them. The germline CDR1 and CDR2 sequences are SGHVS and FNYEAQ. CDR3 length: 17 amino acids.

The J gene is TRBJ2-1, the V gene TRBV5-5; 9 bases fit TRBD2. Germline-derived CDR1 and CDR2 are SGHKS and YYEKEE (reference sequence). The junction had 4 bases not matched to a gene; V was cut back by 3 bases and J by 0 bases. The CDR3 loop spans 16 amino acids. The CDR3 DNA sequence: TGTGCCAGCAGCTCCCGACTAGCGGTCTCCTACAATGAGCAGTTCTTC. It translates to CASSSRLAVSYNEQFF.

V and J are TRBV7-9 and TRBJ1-2, with D maybe TRBD1 (6 bases). The CDR3 consists of 16 residues. V shed 5 bases and J shed 0 bases, with 16 bases lying between them. Germline V CDR1 and CDR2: SEHNR, FQNEAQ (reference sequence). The CDR3 coding sequence is TGTGCCAGCAGCCCACAACCAGGGGTAGCTAACTATGGCTACACCTTC. It translates to CASSPQPGVANYGYTF.

This clone was observed a single time. The chain recombines TRBV2 with TRBJ2-5, with a weak D call TRBD1 (6 bases). CDR3 length: 16 amino acids. From germline, CDR1 is SNHLY and CDR2 FYNNEI. V was trimmed by 6 bases and J by 11 bases, leaving 28 bases between them. The CDR3 sequence: CASRPSGTTILVEQYF. DNA for the CDR3: TGTGCCAGCAGACCCTCTGGGACAACCATCCTAGTGGAGCAGTACTTC.

The rearrangement joins TRBV7-2 to TRBJ2-1; 10 nucleotides agree with TRBD2. Germline V CDR1 and CDR2: SGHTA, FQGNSA. Germline trimming cut 1 base from V and 8 bases from J; bases unmatched to any gene: 5. The CDR3 is 15 residues long. CDR3 in amino acids: CASSLVASGSDEQFF. In DNA form, the CDR3 reads TGTGCCAGCAGCTTAGTTGCTAGCGGGAGCGATGAGCAGTTCTTC.

The chain recombines TRBV5-4 with TRBJ1-1; 9 positions match TRBD1. Germline V CDR1 and CDR2: SGHNT, YYREEE (reference sequence). This CDR3 spans 14 amino acids. Trimming took 4 bases from V and 5 from J; bases not matched to a gene: 6. CDR3 in DNA: TGTGCCAGCAGCCCCTACAGGGGGCAGACTGAAGCTTTCTTT. Translated: CASSPYRGQTEAFF.

In the case of this clone: An end of the junction differs from the germline gene, which may be a read error. The J gene is TRBJ2-1, the V gene TRBV7-7; 7 nucleotides agree with TRBD2. The germline V gene encodes CDR1 SSHAT and CDR2 FNYEAQ (reference sequence). This CDR3 is built from 16 residues. CDR3 in DNA: TGTGCTAGCAGCTTAGGAATTACGGGAGGATACAATGAGCAGTTCTTC. This codes for CASSLGITGGYNEQFF. The whole variable domain, remainder taken from reference TRBV7-7 and TRBJ2-1, is GAGVSQSPRYKVTKRGQDVTLRCDPISSHATLYWYQQALGQGPEFLTYFNYEAQPDKSGLPSDRFSAERPEGSISTLTIQRTEQRDSAMYRCASSLGITGGYNEQFFGPGTRLTVL.

This rearrangement joins TRBV11-2 to TRBJ2-7; 8 positions match TRBD1. With 0 bases clipped from V and 3 bases from J, the junction kept 7 bases outside the gene matches. The CDR3 contains 16 residues. The V gene's germline CDR1 is SGHAT and CDR2 FQNNGV. The CDR3 spells CASSLDVGQVDYEQYF. CDR3 coding DNA: TGTGCCAGCAGCTTAGATGTGGGACAGGTGGACTACGAGCAGTACTTC.

Details on this clone: One junction end does not reproduce the germline sequence, and a read error may be involved. The chain recombines TRBV6-6 with TRBJ1-2; 7 bases agree with TRBD1. Germline lookup yields CDR1 MNHNY and CDR2 SVGAGI (reference sequence). The CDR3 sequence is 14 residues long. The CDR3 here is CASTKGDSSYGYPF. DNA of the CDR3: TGTGCCAGCACCAAAGGGGACAGTTCCTATGGCTACCCCTTC.

This clone was observed a single time. The chain is built from TRBV5-6 and TRBJ2-1, with 8 bases matching TRBD2. Trimming took 4 bases from V and 3 from J; bases not matched to a gene: 9. Germline loops: CDR1 SGHDT, CDR2 YYEEEE. This CDR3 region has 16 residues. The chain's CDR3 is CASSAWTSPGYNEQFF. Here the CDR3 DNA reads TGTGCCAGCAGCGCATGGACTAGCCCTGGCTACAATGAGCAGTTCTTC.

V usage is TRBV7-9 and J usage is TRBJ2-3, with D possibly being TRBD1 (5 bases). This CDR3 comprises 11 residues. Trimming shortened V by 8 bases and J by 6 bases, and 9 bases separated the two germline ends. CDR1 SEHNR and CDR2 FQNEAQ come from the germline V gene (reference sequence). CDR3 residues: CASEPGDTQYF. The CDR3 nucleotides are TGTGCCAGCGAACCAGGGGATACGCAGTATTTT.

The chain recombines TRBV11-2 with TRBJ1-3; 9 nucleotides line up with TRBD1. Germline-derived CDR1 and CDR2 are SGHAT and FQNNGV. The V gene end was trimmed by 7 bases and the J gene end by 2 bases; junction bases not matched to a gene: 6. The CDR3 is 15 residues long. CDR3 sequence reads: CASTRTGDTGNTIYF. In nucleotides, the CDR3 is TGTGCCAGCACCCGGACAGGGGATACTGGAAACACCATATATTTT.